The next 15 T cell receptor beta chains were all read from a single sample in a study of T-cell reconstitution after alpha-beta-depleted transplantation in children. The TCRbeta library incorporated unique molecular identifiers. TCRdb called the PCR reads again in MiXCR, with one record for every CDR3 protein. The sample records about 690,000 distinct CDR3 sequences, around 17% being singletons. Sequenced here: PBMCs from the stem cell graft donor, sampled from the stem cell graft. The receptor source for this set is a human donor who donated a stem cell graft to a child with acute myeloid leukemia.

This clonotype was seen repeatedly, ten times or more. The gene calls are TRBV20-1 and TRBJ2-3, with 10 bases that match TRBD1. Germline CDR1 is DFQATT and CDR2 is SNEGSKA (reference sequence). The CDR3 is made up of 13 amino acids. Trimming at V came to 6 bases and at J to 4 bases, leaving 4 bases not matched to a gene. For the CDR3, the DNA is TGCAGTGCGGCGACAGGGGGCGCAGATACGCAGTATTTT. As protein: CSAATGGADTQYF.

The chain is built from TRBV5-1 and TRBJ2-1; 7 nucleotides agree with TRBD1. The CDR3 spans 15 residues. Germline V CDR1 and CDR2: SGHRS, YFSETQ. The trim removed 3 bases at V and 5 bases at J, leaving 8 bases unmatched. The CDR3 here is CASSSQGTDNNEQFF. The CDR3 nucleotides read TGCGCCAGCAGCTCACAAGGGACAGATAACAATGAGCAGTTCTTC. The variable domain in full, completed from reference TRBV5-1 and TRBJ2-1, reads KAGVTQTPRYLIKTRGQQVTLSCSPISGHRSVSWYQQTPGQGLQFLFEYFSETQRNKGNFPGRFSGRQFSNSRSEMNVSTLELGDSALYLCASSSQGTDNNEQFFGPGTRLTVL.

The chain is built from TRBV29-1 and TRBJ2-2; the match to TRBD1 covers 11 bases. CDR3 length: 15 residues. The germline CDR1 and CDR2 sequences are SQVTM and ANQGSEA. The V and J ends lost 7 bases and 7 bases, in that order; junction bases with no gene match: 11. Here the CDR3 reads CSASDRGRPDGELFF. CDR3 sequence (DNA): TGCAGCGCCTCGGACAGGGGGCGCCCCGACGGGGAGCTGTTTTTT.

This chain connects TRBV13 to TRBJ2-7, with a possible D match to TRBD1 (5 bases). Between the trimmed V and J ends, which lost 1 base and 4 bases, there was a span of 11 bases. CDR1 and CDR2 (germline): PRHDT, FYEKMQ (reference sequence). The CDR3 length is 14 residues. DNA of the CDR3: TGTGCCAGCAGCTTAGAAGGGGTCACGTACGAGCAGTACTTC. This gives the protein CASSLEGVTYEQYF.

The chain is built from TRBV28 and TRBJ2-5; 8 bases are a match to TRBD2. The V gene end was trimmed by 7 bases and the J gene end by 1 base; junction bases not matched to a gene: 8. Germline CDR1 reads MDHEN; CDR2 reads SYDVKM. CDR3 length equals 15 residues. The CDR3 reads CASTFSGASQETQYF. The CDR3 DNA is TGTGCCAGCACTTTTAGCGGGGCTTCCCAAGAGACCCAGTACTTC.

The sample holds many counts of this clonotype. The J gene is TRBJ1-1, the V gene TRBV15; tentatively, D is TRBD1 (6 bases). Germline V gives CDR1 LNHNV, CDR2 YYDKDF (reference sequence). The CDR3 consists of 14 residues. V lost 3 bases to trimming and J lost 1 base, with 9 bases between them. CDR3 region: CATSREQGNTEAFF. DNA of the CDR3: TGTGCCACCAGCAGGGAACAGGGGAACACTGAAGCTTTCTTT.

Many counts were recorded for this clonotype. The chain recombines TRBV6-5 with TRBJ1-4; D is unclear. The CDR3 is made up of 15 amino acids. V shed 0 bases and J shed 5 bases, with 10 bases lying between them. Per germline, CDR1 MNHEY and CDR2 SVGAGI. The CDR3 loop reads CASSYSIQTNEKLFF. The CDR3 DNA is TGTGCCAGCAGTTACTCGATACAGACAAATGAAAAACTGTTTTTT.

Many counts were recorded for this clonotype. V and J are TRBV4-3 and TRBJ1-2, with no clear D. V lost 2 bases and J 0 bases, leaving 13 bases between the germline ends. This CDR3 has 16 residues. Germline loops: CDR1 LGHNA, CDR2 YSLEER. Here the CDR3 DNA reads TGCGCCAGCAGCCAAATACATAGGGCGACTAACTATGGCTACACCTTC. Residues: CASSQIHRATNYGYTF.

V is TRBV20-1 and J is TRBJ1-2, with D perhaps matching TRBD1 (6 bases). The germline V gene encodes CDR1 DFQATT and CDR2 SNEGSKA (reference sequence). V lost 4 bases and J 7 bases, leaving 16 bases between the germline ends. This CDR3 has 13 amino acids. The CDR3 nucleotides are TGCAGTGCTAAGCGGGGGGCGCAAAGTGGCTACACCTTC. Protein: CSAKRGAQSGYTF.

The chain uses TRBV12-3 or TRBV12-4 and TRBJ2-1; D is uncertain. Trimming shortened V by 8 bases and J by 4 bases, and 24 bases separated the two germline ends. The CDR3 sequence is 17 residues long. CDR3 residues: CASATTVAALIYNEQFF. The CDR3 DNA follows: TGTGCCAGCGCCACCACCGTGGCAGCACTAATATACAATGAGCAGTTCTTC.

This clonotype was counted at least ten times. This chain uses TRBV7-2 with TRBJ2-1; D is unresolved. The CDR3 covers 15 residues. The germline V and J ends were trimmed by 3 bases and 9 bases, with 18 bases remaining between them. Germline V lookup: CDR1 SGHTA, CDR2 FQGNSA. The CDR3 DNA sequence: TGTGCCAGCAGCTTTCTGACGCACGCGGCGAGTGAGCAGTTCTTC. Residues: CASSFLTHAASEQFF.

The chain joins TRBV20-1 to TRBJ2-4; the match to TRBD2 covers 9 bases. Per the germline V gene, CDR1 is DFQATT and CDR2 is SNEGSKA (reference sequence). The V and J ends lost 0 bases and 4 bases, in that order; junction bases with no gene match: 7. The CDR3 is made up of 16 amino acids. CDR3 sequence: CSARETPAGGKNIQYF. Written as DNA, the CDR3 is TGCAGTGCTAGAGAAACCCCAGCGGGGGGTAAAAACATTCAGTACTTC.

There are a few counts of this clonotype. The chain carries TRBV5-1 and TRBJ1-2, with 9 bases identical to TRBD1. The CDR3 is 15 residues long. From germline, CDR1 is SGHRS and CDR2 YFSETQ. The trim removed 0 bases at V and 6 bases at J, leaving 6 bases unmatched. The CDR3 spells CASSLARQGVDGYTF. In DNA, the CDR3 is TGCGCCAGCAGCTTGGCCCGACAGGGGGTGGATGGCTACACCTTC.

The chain uses TRBV6-1 and TRBJ2-2; TRBD2 aligns across 8 bases. V shed 2 bases and J 4 bases; nucleotides not matched to a gene: 6. This CDR3 spans 16 amino acids. CDR1 is MNHNS, CDR2 SASEGT, per germline. In DNA, the CDR3 is TGTGCCAGCAGTGAATTATCGGGGGGGGTCACCGGGGAGCTGTTTTTT. This translates into CASSELSGGVTGELFF.

This clonotype was found many times. The CDR3 DNA reads TGTGCCATCAGTGAAGAACAGAATTCACCCCTCCACTTT. This codes for CAISEEQNSPLHF. This chain joins TRBV10-3 and TRBJ1-6; unclear D gene. Trimming stripped 3 bases from V and 7 bases from J, with 7 bases between. This CDR3 contains 13 residues. Germline values: CDR1 ENHRY, CDR2 SYGVKD.